In this sample, the clone carrying this T cell receptor beta chain turned up a few times. This entry belongs to a study of blood T cell repertoires in COVID-19. On the study more broadly: The analysed material was cDNA or gDNA that came from T cells, B-cell-depleted T cells, or PBMCs.

CDR1 SGHRS and CDR2 YFSETQ come from the germline V gene. The CDR3 contains 12 residues. Trimming removed 5 bases from V and 6 bases from J, with 9 bases in between. TCRdb keeps only in-frame clones here, not all; method: immunoSEQ multiplex PCR. The sample includes tens of thousands of clones, 88% seen only once; the top ten take around 20%. The origin of this receptor is a human donor in a cohort sampled during active COVID-19. The sample comprised peripheral blood. The chain has TRBV5-1 and TRBJ2-1, with D possibly TRBD2 on 6 matching bases. CDR3: CASRAGSNEQFF. The CDR3, as DNA: TGCGCCAGCAGGGCGGGGTCCAATGAGCAGTTCTTC.